This T cell receptor (beta chain) is drawn from a study of cytomegalovirus exposure and HLA in healthy donors. Points from the study as a whole: In the roughly 120 validation repertoires, around 95% of cluster scores exceeded 0, per a later analysis.

V lost 5 bases and J 3 bases, leaving 13 bases between the germline ends. CDR1 is SGHVS, CDR2 FQNEAQ, per germline. The CDR3 runs 14 residues. Some clones are missing from TCRdb's copy, which holds only in-frame ones; the method was immunoSEQ multiplex PCR. The sample holds about 140,000 clones; approximately 90% are singletons and the top ten take about 4.9%. Note on this clone: Its antigen is not identified.

This TCR was sampled from a man younger than 35 in good health and CMV-seropositive. The genes are TRBV7-8 and TRBJ1-2; D is uncertain. Sequences were obtained from PBMCs. The CDR3 sequence: CASSRSEHDYGYTF. The CDR3 nucleotides are TGTGCCAGCAGCCGCTCTGAGCACGACTATGGCTACACCTTC.